Listed below are T cell receptor beta chains from one sample, sequenced in a study of cytomegalovirus exposure and HLA in healthy donors. Measured with immunoSEQ multiplex PCR; TCRdb has only the in-frame clones, and not every one. The sample lists about 150,000 clones; roughly 68% were seen once. The sample consisted of PBMCs. Source of these receptors: a young man in good health and CMV-seropositive. The CDR3 runs from the conserved cysteine through the conserved F or W. Each record gives: V gene, J gene, clone size, CDR3 protein. The size entry is marked missing in some rows and otherwise reads once, few, many or a size class.

V: TRBV5-1; J: TRBJ2-5; size: -; CDR3: CASSLAAGYQETQYF
V: TRBV25-1; J: TRBJ2-5; size: -; CDR3: CASSVQGAAETQYF
V: TRBV30; J: TRBJ2-3; size: few; CDR3: CAWKLAGGPSTQYF
V: TRBV27; J: TRBJ2-5; size: -; CDR3: CASRGGLARETQYF
V: TRBV6-5; J: TRBJ1-2; size: once; CDR3: CASGVPGQNYGYTF
V: TRBV5-1; J: TRBJ2-5; size: once; CDR3: CASSRSYREETQYF
V: TRBV5-1; J: TRBJ2-3; size: -; CDR3: CASSLLYSGDTQYF
V: TRBV7-9; J: TRBJ2-3; size: -; CDR3: CASSYSTDTQYF
V: TRBV23-1; J: TRBJ1-2; size: -; CDR3: CASSQLPFTEANYGYTF
V: TRBV19; J: TRBJ1-1; size: -; CDR3: CATGRLDRDTEAFF
V: TRBV11-3; J: TRBJ2-3; size: once; CDR3: CASRRGTVSTDTQYF
V: TRBV5-4; J: TRBJ2-7; size: -; CDR3: CASSLGPAGVPYEQYF
V: TRBV28; J: TRBJ2-5; size: -; CDR3: CASTPGLVMYQETQYF
V: TRBV30; J: TRBJ2-1; size: -; CDR3: CAWSSLGREGNEQFF
V: TRBV5-5; J: TRBJ1-2; size: -; CDR3: CASSLVLPDRARGGYTF
V: TRBV7-2; J: TRBJ2-5; size: -; CDR3: CASSLIFQGTKTQYF
V: TRBV9; J: TRBJ2-7; size: -; CDR3: CASSSWTGATPYEQYF
V: TRBV11-1; J: TRBJ2-3; size: -; CDR3: CASSSPGGGGYTDTQYF
V: TRBV6-1; J: TRBJ1-3; size: -; CDR3: CASSDPGQGSSGNTIYF
V: TRBV28; J: TRBJ2-7; size: -; CDR3: CASSSATGGRYEQYF
V: TRBV4-1; J: TRBJ2-6; size: few; CDR3: CASSQGRVFSGANVLTF
V: TRBV7-2; J: TRBJ1-5; size: -; CDR3: CASSLARGPQPQHF
V: TRBV10-3; J: TRBJ1-3; size: -; CDR3: CAISVKRVRSGNTIYF
V: TRBV11-2; J: TRBJ1-2; size: -; CDR3: CASSRTTGNYGYTF
V: TRBV4-1; J: TRBJ2-7; size: -; CDR3: CASSQDGPGPYEQYF
V: TRBV30; J: TRBJ2-7; size: -; CDR3: CAWQGTGYDEQYF
V: TRBV7-9; J: TRBJ2-5; size: -; CDR3: CASSPIILTSGSDKETQYF
V: TRBV6-5; J: TRBJ1-4; size: -; CDR3: CASSYSSQQNEKLFF
V: TRBV6-5; J: TRBJ2-7; size: once; CDR3: CASSSQSLPYEQYF
V: TRBV5-1; J: -; size: -; CDR3: CASSLGSDLYEQYF
V: TRBV19; J: -; size: -; CDR3: CASRSTGESYEQYF
V: TRBV4-1; J: TRBJ1-5; size: -; CDR3: CASSQVGNQPQHF
V: TRBV28; J: TRBJ1-1; size: -; CDR3: CASSFQGFSRNTEAFF
V: TRBV7-2; J: TRBJ2-7; size: few; CDR3: CASSLAGGPSYEQYF
V: TRBV7-6; J: TRBJ2-1; size: many; CDR3: CASSLGDGGWNSNEQFF
V: TRBV7-2; J: TRBJ1-2; size: -; CDR3: CASSPMRHDDYGYTF
V: TRBV5-1; J: TRBJ2-2; size: -; CDR3: CASSLDTGGDTGELFF
V: TRBV28; J: TRBJ2-7; size: -; CDR3: CASTQHTADRGREQYF
V: TRBV9; J: TRBJ2-7; size: -; CDR3: CASSVGQESYEQYF
V: TRBV5-1; J: TRBJ2-1; size: -; CDR3: CASSKGPGQGESGQFF
V: TRBV19; J: TRBJ2-7; size: -; CDR3: CASSSPTFSYEQYF
V: TRBV5-1; J: TRBJ1-1; size: -; CDR3: CASSLYFGGLTTEAFF
V: TRBV7-8; J: TRBJ1-1; size: few; CDR3: CASSLVPGAAFF
V: TRBV6-6; J: TRBJ1-4; size: -; CDR3: CASSYISRINEKLFF
V: TRBV4-1; J: TRBJ2-2; size: -; CDR3: CASSQATGANTGELFF
V: TRBV7-2; J: TRBJ2-7; size: -; CDR3: CASSPLSLARSYEQYF
V: TRBV28; J: TRBJ2-2; size: -; CDR3: CASSPNRNTGELFF
V: TRBV5-1; J: TRBJ2-7; size: -; CDR3: CASSTLRQGVIAKQYF
V: TRBV5-6; J: TRBJ1-2; size: -; CDR3: CASSIGHYYGYTF
V: TRBV30; J: TRBJ1-1; size: -; CDR3: CAWTGSKWTEAFF
V: TRBV9; J: TRBJ2-3; size: few; CDR3: CASSVGSGTLSTDTQYF
V: TRBV19; J: TRBJ2-3; size: -; CDR3: CASKGGVMTSTDTQYF